This is a list of T cell receptor beta chains from one sample in a study of CD8+ T cells in alopecia areata. Data came from immunoSEQ multiplex PCR; TCRdb stores just in-frame clones and leaves some out. Altogether around 150,000 clones are present, 60% to 75% being singletons, with the ten largest covering 12% to 15%. Sequencing was performed on CD4+ T cells sorted from blood, taken at week 24, from a patient treated with tofacitinib. The receptor source for this set is a human donor with alopecia areata. CDR3s include the opening cysteine and the closing phenylalanine or tryptophan. Each record gives: J gene, D gene, clone size, V gene, CDR3 protein, CDR3 DNA. The D gene is left open where the match is weak. Size is stated for part of the rows, as once, few or many counts, or as a class when the clone is expanded.

j_gene: TRBJ1-2
d_gene: .
abundance: .
v_gene: TRBV30
CDR3aa: CAWTATGRYGYTF
CDR3nt: TGTGCCTGGACGGCGACAGGTCGCTATGGCTACACCTTC

j_gene: TRBJ1-2
d_gene: .
abundance: .
v_gene: TRBV19
CDR3aa: CASSIDRGTFGYTF
CDR3nt: TGTGCCAGTAGTATAGATCGGGGGACGTTTGGCTACACCTTC

j_gene: TRBJ1-1
d_gene: .
abundance: few
v_gene: TRBV7-3
CDR3aa: CASSYGTFTEAFF
CDR3nt: TGTGCCAGCAGCTATGGCACATTCACTGAAGCTTTCTTT

j_gene: TRBJ2-7
d_gene: .
abundance: few
v_gene: TRBV29-1
CDR3aa: CSIKRPESSYEQYF
CDR3nt: TGCAGCATTAAACGTCCCGAAAGCTCCTACGAGCAGTACTTC

j_gene: TRBJ1-1
d_gene: .
abundance: many
v_gene: TRBV10-3
CDR3aa: CAISALGETEAFF
CDR3nt: TGTGCCATCAGTGCCTTAGGGGAAACTGAAGCTTTCTTT

j_gene: TRBJ1-2
d_gene: .
abundance: .
v_gene: TRBV5-1
CDR3aa: CASSPAVTGSYTF
CDR3nt: TGCGCCAGCAGCCCGGCGGTGACAGGCAGCTACACCTTC

j_gene: TRBJ2-3
d_gene: .
abundance: .
v_gene: TRBV14
CDR3aa: CASSQDSGGVSTDTQYF
CDR3nt: TGTGCCAGCAGCCAAGATTCGGGCGGGGTGAGCACAGATACGCAGTATTTT

j_gene: TRBJ2-7
d_gene: .
abundance: .
v_gene: TRBV6-1
CDR3aa: CAIHTYNEQYF
CDR3nt: TGTGCTATACACACTTACAACGAGCAGTACTTC

j_gene: TRBJ1-5
d_gene: TRBD1
abundance: .
v_gene: TRBV29-1
CDR3aa: CSVAGQEGNQPQHF
CDR3nt: TGCAGCGTAGCGGGACAGGAGGGCAATCAGCCCCAGCATTTT

j_gene: TRBJ2-5
d_gene: .
abundance: .
v_gene: TRBV29-1
CDR3aa: CSVEGMYQETQYF
CDR3nt: TGCAGCGTTGAAGGAATGTACCAAGAGACCCAGTACTTC

j_gene: TRBJ1-4
d_gene: TRBD1
abundance: .
v_gene: TRBV7-9
CDR3aa: CASSLAPGGREKLFF
CDR3nt: TGTGCCAGCAGCTTGGCCCCAGGGGGGCGTGAAAAACTGTTTTTT

j_gene: TRBJ1-3
d_gene: .
abundance: .
v_gene: TRBV6-1
CDR3aa: CASRTIYSGNTIYF
CDR3nt: TGTGCCAGCAGGACGATCTACTCTGGAAACACCATATATTTT

j_gene: TRBJ1-1
d_gene: .
abundance: .
v_gene: TRBV5-1
CDR3aa: CASSLVRRDTEAFF
CDR3nt: TGCGCCAGCAGCTTGGTTCGTCGGGACACTGAAGCTTTCTTT

j_gene: TRBJ1-1
d_gene: .
abundance: .
v_gene: TRBV29-1
CDR3aa: CSGTTGNTEAFF
CDR3nt: TGCAGCGGTACGACAGGGAACACTGAAGCTTTCTTT

j_gene: TRBJ1-2
d_gene: .
abundance: .
v_gene: TRBV29-1
CDR3aa: CSAGGDTGGYTF
CDR3nt: TGCAGCGCCGGCGGGGACACGGGTGGCTACACCTTC

j_gene: TRBJ2-2
d_gene: .
abundance: .
v_gene: TRBV7-2
CDR3aa: CASSLVEGWAGELFF
CDR3nt: TGTGCCAGCAGCTTAGTCGAGGGGTGGGCCGGGGAGCTGTTTTTT

j_gene: TRBJ1-2
d_gene: .
abundance: .
v_gene: TRBV25-1
CDR3aa: CASSELGNGYTF
CDR3nt: TGTGCCAGCAGTGAATTGGGGAATGGCTACACCTTC

j_gene: TRBJ1-1
d_gene: .
abundance: .
v_gene: TRBV18
CDR3aa: CASTTANTEAFF
CDR3nt: TGTGCCAGCACTACAGCGAACACTGAAGCTTTCTTT

j_gene: TRBJ2-3
d_gene: .
abundance: .
v_gene: TRBV6-5
CDR3aa: CASKFVGQSTDTQYF
CDR3nt: TGTGCCAGCAAGTTCGTGGGCCAGAGCACAGATACGCAGTATTTT

j_gene: TRBJ1-2
d_gene: TRBD1
abundance: few
v_gene: TRBV29-1
CDR3aa: CSVGDRGEYGYTF
CDR3nt: TGCAGCGTTGGAGACAGGGGAGAGTATGGCTACACCTTC

j_gene: TRBJ2-5
d_gene: .
abundance: .
v_gene: TRBV30
CDR3aa: CAWSVRGLRQTQYF
CDR3nt: TGTGCCTGGAGTGTACGTGGTCTTAGACAGACCCAGTACTTC

j_gene: TRBJ2-1
d_gene: TRBD2
abundance: .
v_gene: TRBV5-1
CDR3aa: CASSTGTRIEQFF
CDR3nt: TGCGCCAGCAGCACCGGGACTAGGATAGAGCAGTTCTTC

j_gene: TRBJ2-2
d_gene: .
abundance: few
v_gene: TRBV5-1
CDR3aa: CASSVRDSNTGELFF
CDR3nt: TGCGCCAGCAGCGTCCGGGACTCGAACACCGGGGAGCTGTTTTTT

j_gene: TRBJ2-1
d_gene: .
abundance: few
v_gene: TRBV29-1
CDR3aa: CSVATGTLYNEQFF
CDR3nt: TGCAGCGTCGCTACCGGGACTCTTTACAATGAGCAGTTCTTC

j_gene: TRBJ2-7
d_gene: TRBD2
abundance: .
v_gene: TRBV6-1
CDR3aa: CASRALASGEGEQYF
CDR3nt: TGTGCCAGCAGGGCGCTGGCTAGCGGGGAAGGGGAGCAGTACTTC

j_gene: TRBJ2-1
d_gene: TRBD2
abundance: .
v_gene: TRBV29-1
CDR3aa: CSVGLRLASDEQFF
CDR3nt: TGCAGCGTTGGCCTGCGACTAGCGAGTGATGAGCAGTTCTTC

j_gene: TRBJ2-7
d_gene: .
abundance: many
v_gene: TRBV4-1
CDR3aa: CASSLAEISDEQYF
CDR3nt: TGCGCCAGCAGCCTAGCGGAAATAAGCGACGAGCAGTACTTC

j_gene: TRBJ1-2
d_gene: .
abundance: .
v_gene: TRBV29-1
CDR3aa: CSVSEGNYGYTF
CDR3nt: TGCAGCGTGTCCGAGGGGAACTATGGCTACACCTTC

j_gene: TRBJ1-1
d_gene: .
abundance: few
v_gene: TRBV25-1
CDR3aa: CASSGKGWMNTEAFF
CDR3nt: TGTGCCAGCAGTGGGAAGGGATGGATGAACACTGAAGCTTTCTTT

j_gene: TRBJ2-1
d_gene: .
abundance: .
v_gene: TRBV5-1
CDR3aa: CASSWGAYNEQFF
CDR3nt: TGCGCCAGCAGCTGGGGTGCCTACAATGAGCAGTTCTTC

j_gene: TRBJ2-7
d_gene: .
abundance: few
v_gene: TRBV29-1
CDR3aa: CSVVSQGYEQYF
CDR3nt: TGCAGCGTTGTTTCTCAGGGTTACGAGCAGTACTTC

j_gene: TRBJ1-5
d_gene: .
abundance: .
v_gene: TRBV30
CDR3aa: CAWSVKVNQPQHF
CDR3nt: TGTGCCTGGAGTGTAAAGGTGAATCAGCCCCAGCATTTT

j_gene: TRBJ2-5
d_gene: TRBD1
abundance: .
v_gene: TRBV29-1
CDR3aa: CSVIQQGAQETQYF
CDR3nt: TGCAGCGTGATACAACAGGGGGCCCAAGAGACCCAGTACTTC

j_gene: TRBJ2-3
d_gene: .
abundance: .
v_gene: TRBV29-1
CDR3aa: CSVLEGGPTDTQYF
CDR3nt: TGCAGCGTTCTCGAGGGGGGACCCACAGATACGCAGTATTTT

j_gene: TRBJ2-7
d_gene: .
abundance: .
v_gene: TRBV29-1
CDR3aa: CSVEELRQSGVLREQYF
CDR3nt: TGCAGCGTTGAGGAGCTCCGACAGTCCGGGGTCCTTCGCGAGCAGTACTTC

j_gene: TRBJ2-1
d_gene: .
abundance: once
v_gene: TRBV30
CDR3aa: CAWRQGLHNEQFF
CDR3nt: TGTGCCTGGAGACAGGGTCTGCACAATGAGCAGTTCTTC

j_gene: TRBJ1-5
d_gene: .
abundance: few
v_gene: TRBV7-2
CDR3aa: CASSPRVSNQPQHF
CDR3nt: TGTGCCAGCAGCCCCAGGGTGAGCAATCAGCCCCAGCATTTT

j_gene: TRBJ1-6
d_gene: .
abundance: .
v_gene: TRBV11-2
CDR3aa: CASSSGTQNSPLHF
CDR3nt: TGTGCCAGCAGCTCCGGGACACAAAATTCACCCCTCCACTTT

j_gene: TRBJ2-7
d_gene: .
abundance: .
v_gene: TRBV6-5
CDR3aa: CASSLQGRAYEQYF
CDR3nt: TGTGCCAGCAGTTTACAGGGTCGCGCCTACGAGCAGTACTTC

j_gene: TRBJ2-3
d_gene: TRBD2
abundance: .
v_gene: TRBV2
CDR3aa: CASRADETSVGTDTQYF
CDR3nt: TGTGCCAGCAGGGCCGACGAAACTAGCGTCGGCACAGATACGCAGTATTTT

j_gene: TRBJ2-7
d_gene: .
abundance: .
v_gene: TRBV11-2
CDR3aa: CASVLLPPLYEQYF
CDR3nt: TGTGCCAGCGTCCTCCTGCCGCCCCTTTACGAGCAGTACTTC

j_gene: TRBJ2-5
d_gene: TRBD2
abundance: .
v_gene: TRBV29-1
CDR3aa: CSVEVSGAETQYF
CDR3nt: TGCAGCGTTGAAGTTAGCGGGGCTGAGACCCAGTACTTC

j_gene: TRBJ2-7
d_gene: TRBD2
abundance: .
v_gene: TRBV4-1
CDR3aa: CASSQAGGLSYEQYF
CDR3nt: TGCGCCAGCAGCCAAGCGGGGGGGTTATCCTACGAGCAGTACTTC

j_gene: TRBJ1-1
d_gene: .
abundance: .
v_gene: TRBV29-1
CDR3aa: CSVGLITARGTEAFF
CDR3nt: TGCAGCGTTGGGCTTATTACCGCAAGAGGGACTGAAGCTTTCTTT

j_gene: TRBJ1-1
d_gene: .
abundance: .
v_gene: TRBV7-2
CDR3aa: CASSLVGARGKNTEAFF
CDR3nt: TGTGCCAGCAGCTTAGTGGGGGCCCGGGGAAAGAACACTGAAGCTTTCTTT

j_gene: TRBJ2-3
d_gene: TRBD2
abundance: .
v_gene: TRBV7-6
CDR3aa: CASSLSGGETDTQYF
CDR3nt: TGTGCCAGCAGCTTGAGCGGGGGGGAGACCGATACGCAGTATTTT

j_gene: TRBJ2-5
d_gene: .
abundance: .
v_gene: TRBV30
CDR3aa: CAWSRTDVETQYF
CDR3nt: TGTGCCTGGAGCAGGACGGACGTGGAGACCCAGTACTTC

j_gene: TRBJ2-2
d_gene: .
abundance: .
v_gene: TRBV6-5
CDR3aa: CASSYGFDRSTGELFF
CDR3nt: TGTGCCAGCAGTTACGGTTTTGACAGAAGCACCGGGGAGCTGTTTTTT

j_gene: TRBJ1-1
d_gene: .
abundance: .
v_gene: TRBV7-9
CDR3aa: CASSLAWGGSEAFF
CDR3nt: TGTGCCAGCAGCTTAGCCTGGGGAGGGTCTGAAGCTTTCTTT

j_gene: TRBJ2-5
d_gene: .
abundance: .
v_gene: TRBV5-1
CDR3aa: CASSDQGGRQETQYF
CDR3nt: TGCGCCAGCAGCGATCAAGGGGGGCGCCAAGAGACCCAGTACTTC